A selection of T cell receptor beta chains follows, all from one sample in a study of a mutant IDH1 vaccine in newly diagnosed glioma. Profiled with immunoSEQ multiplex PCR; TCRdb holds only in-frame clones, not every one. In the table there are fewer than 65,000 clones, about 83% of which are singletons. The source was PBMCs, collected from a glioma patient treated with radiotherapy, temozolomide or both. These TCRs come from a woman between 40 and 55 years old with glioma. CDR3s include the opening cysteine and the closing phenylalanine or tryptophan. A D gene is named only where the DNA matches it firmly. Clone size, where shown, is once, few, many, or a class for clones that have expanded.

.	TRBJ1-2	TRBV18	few	TGTGCCAGCTCACCAATAGGGGGAAGTGATGGCTACACCTTC	CASSPIGGSDGYTF
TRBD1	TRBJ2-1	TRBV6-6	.	TGTGCCAGCAGTTATAGTCCCCAGACAGGGGAACGGCAGTTCTTC	CASSYSPQTGERQFF
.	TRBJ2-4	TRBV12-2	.	TGTGCAAGTCGCTTAGTCGGAGAAGCCAAAAACATTCAGTACTTC	CASRLVGEAKNIQYF
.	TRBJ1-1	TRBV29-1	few	TGCAGCGTTGAATTGTCGAACACTGAAGCTTTCTTT	CSVELSNTEAFF
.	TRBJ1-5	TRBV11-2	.	TGTGCCAGCAGCTGGACGGGGAGGGATCAGCCCCAGCATTTT	CASSWTGRDQPQHF
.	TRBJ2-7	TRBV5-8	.	TGTGCCAGCACCAGGACCCAATTACTTTACGAGCAGTACTTC	CASTRTQLLYEQYF
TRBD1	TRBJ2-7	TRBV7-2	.	TGTGCCAGCAGCTGGGACAGGCATCTCTACGAGCAGTACTTC	CASSWDRHLYEQYF
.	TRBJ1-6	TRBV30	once	TGTGCCTGGAGTGTACAGGCGGAGAGCTCCTATAATTCACCCCTCCACTTT	CAWSVQAESSYNSPLHF
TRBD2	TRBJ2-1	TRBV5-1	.	TGCGCCAGCTCGAGGACTAGCGGGGGTGCCTACAATGAGCAGTTCTTC	CASSRTSGGAYNEQFF
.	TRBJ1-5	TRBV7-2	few	TGTGCCAGCAGCCTCGGACATAGCAATCAGCCCCAGCATTTT	CASSLGHSNQPQHF
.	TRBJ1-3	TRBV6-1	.	TGTGCCAGCCGACAACCCTCTGGAAACACCATATATTTT	CASRQPSGNTIYF
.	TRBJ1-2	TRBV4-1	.	TGCGCCAGCAGCCCTCAAGGAGTTCTCGGGACGGGCCCTAATAGCTACACCTTC	CASSPQGVLGTGPNSYTF
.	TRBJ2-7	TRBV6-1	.	TGTGCCAGCAGCGGCCGGACGTATCGTACCTACGAGCAGTACTTC	CASSGRTYRTYEQYF
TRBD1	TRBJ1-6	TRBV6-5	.	TGTGCCAGCAGTTACTTGGACAGGGCTAATTCACCCCTCCACTTT	CASSYLDRANSPLHF
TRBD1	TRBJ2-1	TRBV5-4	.	TGTGCCAGCAGCTGGAGAGGACAGGGGGCCTACAATGAGCAGTTCTTC	CASSWRGQGAYNEQFF
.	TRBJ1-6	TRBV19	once	TGTGCCAGTAGCCAGGGGAATTCACCCCTCCACTTT	CASSQGNSPLHF
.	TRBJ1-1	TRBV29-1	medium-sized	TGCAGCTCCCGGGGGGGGCCTGGCACTGAAGCTTTCTTT	CSSRGGPGTEAFF
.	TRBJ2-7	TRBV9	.	TGTGCCAGCAGCTTTTCCTGGGGCAGTGGGAGCGAGCAGTACTTC	CASSFSWGSGSEQYF
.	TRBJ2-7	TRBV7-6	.	TGTGCCAGCAGCCCCAGGGGCGGCCACTCCTACGAGCAGTACTTC	CASSPRGGHSYEQYF
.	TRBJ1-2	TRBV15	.	TGTGCCACCAGCAGAGAAGGGTCCCCGGGCTATGGCTACACCTTC	CATSREGSPGYGYTF